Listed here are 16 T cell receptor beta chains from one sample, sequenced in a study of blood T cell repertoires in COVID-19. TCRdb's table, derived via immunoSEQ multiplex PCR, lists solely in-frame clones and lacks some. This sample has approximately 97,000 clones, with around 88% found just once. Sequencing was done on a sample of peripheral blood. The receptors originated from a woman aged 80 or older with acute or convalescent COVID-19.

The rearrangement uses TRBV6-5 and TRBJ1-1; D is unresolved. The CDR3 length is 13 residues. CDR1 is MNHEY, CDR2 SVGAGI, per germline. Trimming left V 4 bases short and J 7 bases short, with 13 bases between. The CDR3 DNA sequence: TGTGCCAGCAGTTTGTCCGGGCGGGGTGAAGCTTTCTTT. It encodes CASSLSGRGEAFF.

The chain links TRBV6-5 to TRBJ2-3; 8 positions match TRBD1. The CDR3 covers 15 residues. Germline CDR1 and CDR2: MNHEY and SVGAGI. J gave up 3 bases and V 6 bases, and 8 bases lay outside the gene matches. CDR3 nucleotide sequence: TGTGCCAGCAGGGCACAGGGGGTGAGGACAGATACGCAGTATTTT. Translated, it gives CASRAQGVRTDTQYF.

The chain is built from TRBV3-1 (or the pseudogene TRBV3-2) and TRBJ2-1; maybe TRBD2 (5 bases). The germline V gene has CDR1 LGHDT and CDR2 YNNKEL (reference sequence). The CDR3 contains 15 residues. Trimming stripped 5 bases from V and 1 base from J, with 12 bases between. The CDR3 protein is CASSLAPTSYNEQFF. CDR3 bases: TGTGCCAGCAGCTTAGCGCCAACTTCCTACAATGAGCAGTTCTTC.

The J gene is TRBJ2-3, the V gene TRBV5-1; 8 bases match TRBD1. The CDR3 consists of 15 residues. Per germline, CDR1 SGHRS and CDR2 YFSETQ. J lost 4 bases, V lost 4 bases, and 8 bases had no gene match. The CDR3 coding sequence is TGCGCCAGCAGCCACGACAGGGGATCCCCAGATACGCAGTATTTT. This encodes CASSHDRGSPDTQYF.

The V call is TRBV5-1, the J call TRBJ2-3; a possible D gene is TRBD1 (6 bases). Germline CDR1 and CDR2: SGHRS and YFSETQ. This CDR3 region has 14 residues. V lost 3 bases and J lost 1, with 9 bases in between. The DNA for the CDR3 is TGCGCCAGCAGCTGGGACACCCGCACAGATACGCAGTATTTT. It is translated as CASSWDTRTDTQYF.

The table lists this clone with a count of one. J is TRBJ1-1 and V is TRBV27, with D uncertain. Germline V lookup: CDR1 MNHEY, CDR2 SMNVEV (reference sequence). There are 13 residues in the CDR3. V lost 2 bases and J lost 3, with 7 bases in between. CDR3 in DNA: TGTGCCAGCAGTTTAACCAGGCACACTGAAGCTTTCTTT. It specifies CASSLTRHTEAFF.

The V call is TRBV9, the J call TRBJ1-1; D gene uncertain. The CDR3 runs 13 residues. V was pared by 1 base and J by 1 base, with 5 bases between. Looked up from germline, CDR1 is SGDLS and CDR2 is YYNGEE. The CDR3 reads CASSVKPNTEAFF. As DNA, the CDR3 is TGTGCCAGCAGCGTAAAGCCGAACACTGAAGCTTTCTTT. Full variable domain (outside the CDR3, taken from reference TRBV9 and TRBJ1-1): DSGVTQTPKHLITATGQRVTLRCSPRSGDLSVYWYQQSLDQGLQFLIQYYNGEERAKGNILERFSAQQFPDLHSELNLSSLELGDSALYFCASSVKPNTEAFFGQGTRLTVV.

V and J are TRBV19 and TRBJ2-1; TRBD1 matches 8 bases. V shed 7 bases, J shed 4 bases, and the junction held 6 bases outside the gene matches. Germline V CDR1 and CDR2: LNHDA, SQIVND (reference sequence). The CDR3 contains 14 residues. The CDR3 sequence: CASKGTGGYNEQFF. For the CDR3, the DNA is TGTGCCAGTAAGGGTACAGGGGGTTACAATGAGCAGTTCTTC.

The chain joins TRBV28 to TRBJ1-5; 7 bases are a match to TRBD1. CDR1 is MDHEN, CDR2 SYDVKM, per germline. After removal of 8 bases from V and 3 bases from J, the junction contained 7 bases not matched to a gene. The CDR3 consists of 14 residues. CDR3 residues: CASRRTGPNQPQHF. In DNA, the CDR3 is TGTGCCAGCCGGAGGACAGGCCCCAATCAGCCCCAGCATTTT.

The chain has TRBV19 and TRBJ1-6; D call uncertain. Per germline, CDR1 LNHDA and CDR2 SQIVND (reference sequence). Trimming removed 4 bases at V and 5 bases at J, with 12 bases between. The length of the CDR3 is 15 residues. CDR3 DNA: TGTGCCAGTAGTAATGGAGATAGCAATAATTCACCCCTCCACTTT. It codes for CASSNGDSNNSPLHF. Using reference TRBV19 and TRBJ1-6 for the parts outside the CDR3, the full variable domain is DGGITQSPKYLFRKEGQNVTLSCEQNLNHDAMYWYRQDPGQGLRLIYYSQIVNDFQKGDIAEGYSVSREKKESFPLTVTSAQKNPTAFYLCASSNGDSNNSPLHFGNGTRLTVT.

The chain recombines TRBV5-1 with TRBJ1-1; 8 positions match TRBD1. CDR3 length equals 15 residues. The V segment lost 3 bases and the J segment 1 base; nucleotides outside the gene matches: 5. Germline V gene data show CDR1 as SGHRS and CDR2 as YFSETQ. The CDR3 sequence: CASSSRQGKNTEAFF. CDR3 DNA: TGCGCCAGCAGCTCAAGACAGGGGAAGAACACTGAAGCTTTCTTT.

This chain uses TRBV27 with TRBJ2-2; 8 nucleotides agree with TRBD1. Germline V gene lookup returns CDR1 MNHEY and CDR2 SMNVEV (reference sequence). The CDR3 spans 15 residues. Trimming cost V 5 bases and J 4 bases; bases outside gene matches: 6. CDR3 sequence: CASSVTGTGTGELFF. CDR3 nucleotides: TGTGCCAGCAGTGTAACCGGGACAGGCACCGGGGAGCTGTTTTTT.

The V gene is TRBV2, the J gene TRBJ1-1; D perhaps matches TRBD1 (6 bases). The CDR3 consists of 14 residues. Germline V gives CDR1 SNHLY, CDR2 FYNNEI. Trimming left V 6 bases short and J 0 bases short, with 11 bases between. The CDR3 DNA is TGTGCCAGCAGATCAAGGGGGATGAACACTGAAGCTTTCTTT. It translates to CASRSRGMNTEAFF.

This chain's CDR3 is CASSPTGGSYEQYF. The CDR3 coding sequence is TGTGCCAGCAGCCCTACAGGGGGCTCCTACGAGCAGTACTTC. This chain uses TRBV5-6 with TRBJ2-7; 8 nucleotides agree with TRBD1. This CDR3 spans 14 amino acids. V dropped 4 bases and J dropped 0; count of bases not matched to a gene: 3. Germline CDR1 SGHDT, CDR2 YYEEEE. The full variable domain, its missing parts supplied by reference TRBV5-6 and TRBJ2-7, is DAGVTQSPTHLIKTRGQQVTLRCSPKSGHDTVSWYQQALGQGPQFIFQYYEEEERQRGNFPDRFSGHQFPNYSSELNVNALLLGDSALYLCASSPTGGSYEQYFGPGTRLTVT.

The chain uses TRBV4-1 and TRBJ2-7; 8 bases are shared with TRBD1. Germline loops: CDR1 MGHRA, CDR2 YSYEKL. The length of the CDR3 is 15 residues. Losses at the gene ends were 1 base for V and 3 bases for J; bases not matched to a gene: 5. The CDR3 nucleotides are TGCGCCAGCAGCCAAGGTGCCGGACAGGGCTACGAGCAGTACTTC. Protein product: CASSQGAGQGYEQYF.

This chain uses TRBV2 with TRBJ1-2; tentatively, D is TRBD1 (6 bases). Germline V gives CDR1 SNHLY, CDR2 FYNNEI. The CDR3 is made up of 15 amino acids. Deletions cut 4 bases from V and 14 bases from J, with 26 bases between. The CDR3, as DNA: TGTGCCAGCAGTGGAGGATCTAATACTCAGGGGCTCAGGACCTTC. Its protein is CASSGGSNTQGLRTF. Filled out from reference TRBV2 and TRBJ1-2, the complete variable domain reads EPEVTQTPSHQVTQMGQEVILRCVPISNHLYFYWYRQILGQKVEFLVSFYNNEISEKSEIFDDQFSVERPDGSNFTLKIRSTKLEDSAMYFCASSGGSNTQGLRTFGSGTRLTVV.